This T cell receptor beta chain was identified during a study of T cell responses to AZD1222 COVID-19 vaccine. General observations from the study: With two AZD1222 doses given, Spike-specific TCR breadth and depth both rose. White British donors predominated, females outnumbered males, and clonal diversity was possibly underestimated. Repertoire sampling was restricted to post-peak T cell response timepoints.

This CDR3 is built from 14 residues. Looked up from germline, CDR1 is SGDLS and CDR2 is YYNGEE. V lost 0 bases and J lost 6; bases outside the gene matches: 5. This clone was counted once. Its antigen is unidentified. Only in-frame clones appear in the TCRdb table, and some are missing; sequencing was by immunoSEQ multiplex PCR. The data hold fewer than 120,000 clones, with 85% to 90% observed a single time. The study pooled second doses at about 4 or about 12 weeks. The chain employs TRBV9 and TRBJ2-7; 8 bases map to TRBD1. The sample consisted of peripheral blood, taken 28 days after the second AZD1222 dose. The receptor was derived from an adult who received the AZD1222 COVID-19 vaccine. The DNA of the CDR3 is TGTGCCAGCAGCGTAGCTGACAGGGGCCGCGAGCAGTACTTC. Translating gives CASSVADRGREQYF.